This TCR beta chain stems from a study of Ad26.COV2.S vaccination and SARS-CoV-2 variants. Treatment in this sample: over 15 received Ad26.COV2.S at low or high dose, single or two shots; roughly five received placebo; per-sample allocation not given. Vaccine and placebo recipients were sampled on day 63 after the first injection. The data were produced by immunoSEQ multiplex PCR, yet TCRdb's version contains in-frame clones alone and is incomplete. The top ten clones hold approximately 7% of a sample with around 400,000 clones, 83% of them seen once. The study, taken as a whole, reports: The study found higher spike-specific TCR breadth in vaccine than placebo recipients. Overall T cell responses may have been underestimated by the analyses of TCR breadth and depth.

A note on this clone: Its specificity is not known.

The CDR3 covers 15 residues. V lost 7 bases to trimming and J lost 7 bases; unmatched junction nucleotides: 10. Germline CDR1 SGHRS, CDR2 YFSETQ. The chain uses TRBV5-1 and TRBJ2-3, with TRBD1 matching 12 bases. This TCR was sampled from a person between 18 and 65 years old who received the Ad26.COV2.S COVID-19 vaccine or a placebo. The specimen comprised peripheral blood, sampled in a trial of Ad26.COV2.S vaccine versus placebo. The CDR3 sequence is CASRTGTGGMNTQYF. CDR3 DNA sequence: TGCGCCAGCCGAACAGGGACAGGGGGCATGAATACGCAGTATTTT.